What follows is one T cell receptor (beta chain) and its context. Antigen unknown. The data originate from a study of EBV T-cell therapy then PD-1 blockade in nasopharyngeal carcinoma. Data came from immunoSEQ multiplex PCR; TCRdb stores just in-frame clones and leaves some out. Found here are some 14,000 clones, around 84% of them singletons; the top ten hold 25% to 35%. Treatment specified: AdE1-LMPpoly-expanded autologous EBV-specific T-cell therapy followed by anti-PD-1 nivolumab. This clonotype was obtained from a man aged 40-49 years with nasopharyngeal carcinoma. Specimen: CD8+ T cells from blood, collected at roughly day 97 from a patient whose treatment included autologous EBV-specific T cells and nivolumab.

CDR3 protein: CSVLNTGELFF. For the CDR3, the DNA is TGCAGCGTTCTGAACACCGGGGAGCTGTTTTTT. The V and J genes are TRBV29-1 and TRBJ2-2; D uncertain. The V and J ends lost 5 bases and 1 base respectively, with 2 bases between them. CDR3 length: 11 residues. Germline lookup yields CDR1 SQVTM and CDR2 ANQGSEA.